These 2 T cell receptor beta chains came from one sample sequenced in a study of graft-versus-host responses after intestinal transplantation. The data were produced by immunoSEQ multiplex PCR, yet TCRdb's version contains in-frame clones alone and is incomplete. This sample yields some 150,000 clones, of which 92% are seen a single time; roughly 0.2% belongs to the top ten. No antigen has been assigned to these receptors. The source material was unstimulated CD4+ T cells sorted from spleen or lymph node cells, sampled before intestinal transplant. The origin of the receptors is a human donor who received an intestinal transplant.

The chain combines TRBV30 with TRBJ2-1; D is perhaps TRBD1 or TRBD2 (5 bases each). Trimming cost V 3 bases and J 0 bases, with 12 bases left between them. The germline gives CDR1 GTSNPN, CDR2 SVGIG (reference sequence). The CDR3 is 15 residues long. The CDR3 region is CAWRGRKSSYNEQFF. DNA for the CDR3: TGTGCCTGGAGGGGACGGAAAAGCTCCTACAATGAGCAGTTCTTC. The variable domain in full, with the rest retrieved from reference TRBV30 and TRBJ2-1, is SQTIHQWPATLVQPVGSPLSLECTVEGTSNPNLYWYRQAAGRGLQLLFYSVGIGQISSEVPQNLSASRPQDRQFILSSKKLLLSDSGFYLCAWRGRKSSYNEQFFGPGTRLTVL.

The rearrangement joins TRBV9 to TRBJ2-4; 9 bases map to TRBD1. Trimming took 4 bases from V and 6 from J; bases not matched to a gene: 8. Germline assignment: CDR1 SGDLS and CDR2 YYNGEE. CDR3 length: 15 amino acids. The CDR3 DNA sequence: TGTGCCAGCAGCTCATCACAGGGGGCAGGAAACATTCAGTACTTC. Its translation is CASSSSQGAGNIQYF.